The source of this T cell receptor (beta chain) is a study of CD8 T cells in ankylosing spondylitis. MiXCR was run by TCRdb on the 5' RACE reads, yielding one entry per CDR3 protein. The sample gives around 300,000 distinct CDR3 sequences, 11% of which show up once; 9.1% is in the top ten. Germline trimming cut 6 bases from V and 7 bases from J; bases unmatched to any gene: 3. The CDR3 is 12 residues long. This clonotype was seen many times. The J gene is TRBJ1-5, the V gene TRBV12-3 or TRBV12-4; 7 positions match TRBD1. The source of this sequence is a female donor with ankylosing spondylitis or in good health (not recorded which). The sample was blood, either unsorted or a sorted T cell fraction (not recorded which). CDR3 DNA: TGTGCCAGCAGCAACAGGGGACAGCCCCAGCATTTT. Translated, it gives CASSNRGQPQHF.